The sequence of this T cell receptor (beta chain) was determined in a study of blood T cell repertoires in COVID-19. Study-wide context: COVID-19 samples, acute and convalescent, were from the United States, Italy and Spain. The analysed material was cDNA or gDNA that came from T cells, B-cell-depleted T cells, or PBMCs.

Germline loops: CDR1 SGHRS, CDR2 YFSETQ. The CDR3 is 14 residues long. Deletions cut 4 bases from V and 3 bases from J, with 11 bases between. A Seattle source enrolled patients during active infection and followed them longitudinally. Authors' analysis steps: Estimation of nucleated cell counts relied on the amplification of reference gene primers. TCRdb keeps only in-frame clones here, not all; method: immunoSEQ multiplex PCR. V and J calls and clone size are copied from that table; D and trimming were computed from the DNA. The sample yields just over 250,000 clones, 88% seen once. The sample taken for sequencing was peripheral blood. The TCR originated in a woman aged 70 to 79 with COVID-19, enrolled during active disease. This chain connects TRBV5-1 to TRBJ1-3; D remains unclear. The CDR3 region is CASSGRVGGNTIYF. DNA for the CDR3: TGCGCCAGCAGCGGGAGGGTCGGTGGAAACACCATATATTTT.